This TCR beta chain was captured in a study of CD8 T cells in Susac syndrome. Random hexamers served to reverse transcribe roughly 0.5 to 1 ug RNA. TCRdb itself ran the immunoSEQ multiplex PCR reads through MiXCR, one entry per CDR3 protein. The sample has about 250,000 distinct CDR3 sequences, around 93% seen once. The receptor was isolated from a human donor with multiple sclerosis. What was sequenced was CD4+ T cells from PBMCs.

CDR3 in DNA: TGCAGTGCTATGGGGGCGGGAGGCGTCACCGGGGAGCTGTTTTTT. Translating it yields CSAMGAGGVTGELFF. The V gene is TRBV20-1, the J gene TRBJ2-2, with TRBD2 matching 8 bases. V was pared by 4 bases and J by 4 bases, with 8 bases of the junction left unmatched. From germline, CDR1 is DFQATT and CDR2 SNEGSKA (reference sequence). CDR3 size: 15 residues.